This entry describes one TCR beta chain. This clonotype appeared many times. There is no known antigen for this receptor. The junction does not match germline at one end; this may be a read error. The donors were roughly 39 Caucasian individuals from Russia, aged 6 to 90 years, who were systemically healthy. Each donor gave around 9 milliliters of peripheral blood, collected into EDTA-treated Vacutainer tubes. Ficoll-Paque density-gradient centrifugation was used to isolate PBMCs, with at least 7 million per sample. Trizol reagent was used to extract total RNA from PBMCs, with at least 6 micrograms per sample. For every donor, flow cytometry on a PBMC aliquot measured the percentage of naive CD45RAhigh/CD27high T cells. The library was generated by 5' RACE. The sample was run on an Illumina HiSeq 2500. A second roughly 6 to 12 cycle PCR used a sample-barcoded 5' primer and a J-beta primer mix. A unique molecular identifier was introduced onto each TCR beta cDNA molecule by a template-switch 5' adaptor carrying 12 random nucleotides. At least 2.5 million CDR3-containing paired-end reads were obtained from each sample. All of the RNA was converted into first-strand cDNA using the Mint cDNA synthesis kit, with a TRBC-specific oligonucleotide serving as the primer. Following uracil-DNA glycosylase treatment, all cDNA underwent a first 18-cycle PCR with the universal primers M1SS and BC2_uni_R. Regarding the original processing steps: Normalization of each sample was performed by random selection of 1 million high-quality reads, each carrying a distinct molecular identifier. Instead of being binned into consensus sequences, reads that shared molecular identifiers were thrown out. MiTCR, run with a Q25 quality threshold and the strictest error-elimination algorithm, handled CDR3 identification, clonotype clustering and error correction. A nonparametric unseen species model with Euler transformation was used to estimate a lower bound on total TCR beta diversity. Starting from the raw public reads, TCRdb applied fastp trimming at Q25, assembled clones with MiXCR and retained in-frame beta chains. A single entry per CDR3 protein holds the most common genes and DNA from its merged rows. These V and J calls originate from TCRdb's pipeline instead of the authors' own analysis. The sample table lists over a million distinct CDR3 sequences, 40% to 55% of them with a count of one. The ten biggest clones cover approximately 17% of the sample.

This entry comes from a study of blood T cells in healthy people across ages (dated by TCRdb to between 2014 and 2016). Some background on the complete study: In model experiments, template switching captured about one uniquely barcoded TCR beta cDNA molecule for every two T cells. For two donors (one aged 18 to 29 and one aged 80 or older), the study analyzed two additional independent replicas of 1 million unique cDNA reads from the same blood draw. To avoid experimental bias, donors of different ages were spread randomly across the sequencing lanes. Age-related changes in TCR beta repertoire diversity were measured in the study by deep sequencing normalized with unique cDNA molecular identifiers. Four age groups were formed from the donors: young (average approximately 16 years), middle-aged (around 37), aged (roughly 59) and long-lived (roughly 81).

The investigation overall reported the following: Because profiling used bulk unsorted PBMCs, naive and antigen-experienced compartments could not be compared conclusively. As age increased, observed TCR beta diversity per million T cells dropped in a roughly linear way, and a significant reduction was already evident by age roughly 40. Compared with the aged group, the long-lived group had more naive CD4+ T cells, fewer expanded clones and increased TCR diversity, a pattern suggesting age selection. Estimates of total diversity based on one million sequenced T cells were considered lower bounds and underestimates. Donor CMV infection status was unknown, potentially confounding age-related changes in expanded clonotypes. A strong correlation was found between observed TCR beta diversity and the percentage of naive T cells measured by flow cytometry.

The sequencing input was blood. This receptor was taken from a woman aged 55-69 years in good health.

The nucleotides read TGCGCCAGCAGCTTGGGACACAACTCTGGGGCCAACGTCCTGACTTTC. Translated, this is CASSLGHNSGANVLTF. The chain was built from TRBV5-8 and TRBJ2-6; matching of 6 bases hints at TRBD1 as the D gene. The germline V gene provides CDR1 SGHTS and CDR2 YDEGEE. The cysteine opens and the phenylalanine closes a CDR3 of 16 amino acids. Solely the CDR3 DNA is kept, with 48 bases framed from the first base.